This TCR beta chain was sequenced in a study of brain T cells in children with intractable seizures. Germline values: CDR1 SGHDT, CDR2 YYEEEE. The V end lost 2 bases, the J end lost 0 bases, and 0 bases lay between the germline ends. The CDR3 spans 12 residues. Using immunoSEQ multiplex PCR, the repertoire was profiled, and TCRdb retains in-frame clones only, with some absent. The sample records 60,000 to 85,000 clones, roughly 91% being singletons. The table lists this clone with a count of one. The specimen was peripheral blood, collected at surgery. This receptor was obtained from a boy younger than two with tuberous sclerosis and intractable seizures. V gene TRBV5-6 combines with J gene TRBJ1-5; D is ambiguous. CDR3 sequence reads: CASSFSNQPQHF. CDR3 nucleotide sequence: TGTGCCAGCAGCTTTAGCAATCAGCCCCAGCATTTT.